Each of the 16 T cell receptor beta chains below was sequenced from the same sample in a study of T cell responses to AZD1222 COVID-19 vaccine. Repertoires were generated with immunoSEQ multiplex PCR, while TCRdb's copy carries only in-frame clones and drops some. The sample shows around 84,000 clones, roughly 87% of them seen only once. Sequences were derived from peripheral blood, sampled on day 0 of AZD1222 vaccination. These receptor sequences come from an adult in good health.

The chain has TRBV27 and TRBJ2-7, with D possibly matching TRBD1 (6 bases). This CDR3 region has 13 residues. Trimming pared 4 bases from V and 3 bases from J, leaving 10 bases between. CDR1 and CDR2 (germline): MNHEY, SMNVEV (reference sequence). CDR3 nucleotide sequence: TGTGCCAGCAGTTCGGGACAAATCTACGAGCAGTACTTC. Translation: CASSSGQIYEQYF.

This chain links TRBV24-1 with TRBJ2-6; D is ambiguous. The ends were cut back, 3 bases at V and 1 base at J, with 3 bases in the middle. CDR1 KGHDR and CDR2 SFDVKD come from the germline V gene. The CDR3 runs to 14 residues. Here the CDR3 DNA reads TGTGCCACCAGTGATCCTTCTGGGGCCAACGTCCTGACTTTC. Amino acid sequence: CATSDPSGANVLTF.

The chain joins TRBV6-5 to TRBJ2-7; either TRBD1 or TRBD2 may fit D (6 bases each). V lost 0 bases to trimming and J lost 2 bases, with 14 bases between them. The CDR3 loop spans 16 amino acids. Germline assignment: CDR1 MNHEY and CDR2 SVGAGI. The CDR3 reads CASSYSMGGTPYEQYF. In DNA form, the CDR3 reads TGTGCCAGCAGTTACTCGATGGGCGGGACACCCTACGAGCAGTACTTC.

The rearrangement uses TRBV7-8 and TRBJ1-3; the match to TRBD1 covers 8 bases. Per germline, CDR1 SGHVS and CDR2 FQNEAQ. With 5 bases clipped from V and 3 bases from J, the junction kept 0 bases outside the gene matches. This CDR3 spans 13 amino acids. The CDR3, as DNA: TGTGCCAGCAGCACAGGGGGTGGAAACACCATATATTTT. The encoded protein is CASSTGGGNTIYF.

The gene calls are TRBV7-3 and TRBJ1-2; D not resolved. Between the trimmed V and J ends, which lost 6 bases and 8 bases, there was a span of 16 bases. CDR3 size: 13 residues. The V gene's germline CDR1 is SGHTA and CDR2 FQGTGA. CDR3 loop: CASSPGGVGGYTF. CDR3 coding DNA: TGTGCCAGCAGTCCCGGCGGGGTAGGAGGCTACACCTTC.

The rearrangement uses TRBV5-1 and TRBJ1-2; D is uncertain. CDR3 size: 15 residues. V lost 0 bases and J 0 bases, leaving 9 bases between the germline ends. From germline, CDR1 is SGHRS and CDR2 YFSETQ. CDR3 protein: CASSLGLGANYGYTF. The CDR3, as DNA: TGCGCCAGCAGCTTGGGGTTGGGAGCTAACTATGGCTACACCTTC.

The CDR3 protein is CASSFWDRGPSYEQYF. The CDR3 DNA follows: TGTGCCAGCAGCTTTTGGGACAGGGGTCCCTCCTACGAGCAGTACTTC. The chain joins TRBV5-6 to TRBJ2-7; 10 bases align to TRBD1. The V gene end was trimmed by 2 bases and the J gene end by 0 bases; junction bases not matched to a gene: 5. CDR3 length equals 16 residues. Germline V gives CDR1 SGHDT, CDR2 YYEEEE.

The V call is TRBV6-5, the J call TRBJ1-4, with a weak D call TRBD1 (6 bases). V was clipped by 5 bases and J by 4 bases, with 14 bases between them. The CDR3 totals 15 residues. CDR1 MNHEY and CDR2 SVGAGI come from the germline V gene. In DNA, the CDR3 is TGTGCCAGCAGTCAAACAGGGTTCAGTAATGAAAAACTGTTTTTT. As protein: CASSQTGFSNEKLFF.

This clone was counted a single time. This chain links TRBV21-1 with TRBJ1-3; the tabulated D call, TRBD1, remains unverified against the DNA. TRBV21-1 is classified as a pseudogene. The CDR3 totals 16 residues. CDR3 coding DNA: TGTGCCAGCAGCAAAGGTTGTGGCAGCTCTGGAAACACCATATATTTT. Its protein product is CASSKGCGSSGNTIYF.

This clone has a single count. The chain joins TRBV7-6 to TRBJ1-1, with a weak D call TRBD1 (5 bases). CDR1 is SGHVS, CDR2 FNYEAQ, per germline. This CDR3 is 16 amino acids long. Trimming took off 5 bases at V and 0 bases at J, with 16 bases between the two ends. The CDR3 coding sequence is TGTGCCAGCAGCCGACCTCCCGGGACCATGAACACTGAAGCTTTCTTT. Protein product: CASSRPPGTMNTEAFF. The full variable domain, in which reference TRBV7-6 and TRBJ1-1 provide the parts outside the CDR3, is GAGVSQSPRYKVTKRGQDVALRCDPISGHVSLYWYRQALGQGPEFLTYFNYEAQQDKSGLPNDRFSAERPEGSISTLTIQRTEQRDSAMYRCASSRPPGTMNTEAFFGQGTRLTVV.

The J gene is TRBJ2-1, the V gene TRBV7-2; perhaps TRBD2 as D (5 bases). V was cut by 2 bases and J by 9 bases, with 11 bases left in between. Germline CDR1 SGHTA, CDR2 FQGNSA. The length of the CDR3 is 13 residues. This CDR3 reads CASSLNRDFEQFF. CDR3 sequence (DNA): TGTGCCAGCAGCTTAAATCGGGATTTTGAGCAGTTCTTC.

J is TRBJ2-2 and V is TRBV5-4, with 10 bases lining up with TRBD2. There are 17 residues in the CDR3. From germline, CDR1 is SGHNT and CDR2 YYREEE (reference sequence). V was pared by 1 base and J by 7 bases, with 10 bases of the junction left unmatched. This chain's CDR3 is CASSLSPLAGVVGELFF. The CDR3 nucleotides read TGTGCCAGCAGCTTGAGTCCCCTAGCGGGAGTTGTCGGGGAGCTGTTTTTT.

The chain is built from TRBV6-4 and TRBJ2-3; maybe TRBD1 (5 bases). This CDR3 region has 18 residues. V was cut by 3 bases and J by 6 bases, with 25 bases left in between. From germline, CDR1 is MRHNA and CDR2 SNTAGT. In DNA form, the CDR3 reads TGTGCCAGCAGTGAAACCTTCGCCTCTGGGGCCTCGAAGGATACGCAGTATTTT. Protein: CASSETFASGASKDTQYF.

The rearrangement joins TRBV30 to TRBJ1-5; TRBD1 might be the D (6 bases). The CDR3 covers 15 residues. In germline, CDR1 is GTSNPN, CDR2 SVGIG (reference sequence). The germline V and J ends were trimmed by 3 bases and 0 bases, with 12 bases remaining between them. The CDR3 DNA reads as TGTGCCTGGAGCCGCGACAGGCATAGCAATCAGCCCCAGCATTTT. This sequence encodes CAWSRDRHSNQPQHF.

V and J are TRBV29-1 and TRBJ2-3; 8 positions match TRBD2. This CDR3 has 18 amino acids. CDR1 and CDR2 from the germline V gene are SQVTM and ANQGSEA. V dropped 0 bases and J dropped 1; count of bases not matched to a gene: 12. CDR3 protein: CSVEDQTFSGTRTDTQYF. In DNA, the CDR3 is TGCAGCGTTGAAGATCAGACATTTAGCGGGACGCGCACAGATACGCAGTATTTT.

This chain uses TRBV27 with TRBJ2-2; unclear D gene. The CDR3 consists of 13 residues. With 0 bases removed from V and 7 bases from J, the gap between germline ends came to 6 bases. CDR1 is MNHEY and CDR2 is SMNVEV in the germline V gene (reference sequence). This CDR3 is CASSLSASGELFF. DNA of the CDR3: TGTGCCAGCAGTTTATCCGCTAGCGGGGAGCTGTTTTTT.